The TCR beta chain described here comes from a study of blood T cell repertoires in COVID-19. Turning to the study itself: Researchers got acute and convalescent COVID-19 samples from the United States, Italy and Spain.

The ends lost 4 bases at V and 4 bases at J; junction bases unmatched: 5. The CDR3 has 14 residues. Germline CDR1 is SGHRS and CDR2 is YFSETQ. This clone has just one count. As originally analysed: Estimated nucleated cell counts came from reference gene primer amplification. Produced via immunoSEQ multiplex PCR; TCRdb's table is partial and in-frame only. For V, J and clone size, that table is used; D and trimming come from the DNA. The table includes 180,000 or so clones, 85% to 90% detected once. This sequence joins TRBV5-1 and TRBJ2-5; 9 bases are a match to TRBD2. The sequence was obtained from a young man with active or convalescent COVID-19. The sample consisted of peripheral blood. As DNA, the CDR3 is TGCGCCAGCAGCCTTAGCGGGGGAGGAGAGACCCAGTACTTC. Translation: CASSLSGGGETQYF.